Below, 20 T cell receptor beta chains from the same sample are listed, as sequenced in a study of T cell changes during pregnancy in multiple sclerosis. The table came from immunoSEQ multiplex PCR; TCRdb's copy has only in-frame clones and leaves some out. The data hold 65,000 to 85,000 clones, with 80% to 95% observed a single time. Sequenced material: CD4+ T cells from peripheral blood mononuclear cells, taken after pregnancy. These receptors were collected from a female donor with multiple sclerosis, enrolled in a pregnancy study.

The chain carries TRBV5-4 and TRBJ2-7, with D perhaps TRBD1 (6 bases). Germline V lookup: CDR1 SGHNT, CDR2 YYREEE (reference sequence). V was clipped by 4 bases and J by 3 bases, with 14 bases between them. The CDR3 has 14 residues. CDR3 nucleotides: TGTGCCAGCAGCCATATACGGGACAACTACGAGCAGTACTTC. This translates into CASSHIRDNYEQYF.

V usage is TRBV5-1 and J usage is TRBJ2-6, with a tentative D call TRBD1 (5 bases). Germline lookup yields CDR1 SGHRS and CDR2 YFSETQ. CDR3 length equals 15 residues. V was trimmed by 4 bases and J by 0 bases, leaving 8 bases between them. The CDR3: CASSPTGSGANVLTF. CDR3 DNA: TGCGCCAGCAGCCCCACAGGCTCTGGGGCCAACGTCCTGACTTTC.

A single count supports this clone. This chain links TRBV9 with TRBJ2-1, with 14 bases lining up with TRBD2. Germline values: CDR1 SGDLS, CDR2 YYNGEE. J was trimmed by 4 bases and V by 0 bases; bases with no gene match: 3. This CDR3 comprises 17 residues. CDR3 region: CASSVGGLAGAYNEQFF. CDR3 DNA: TGTGCCAGCAGCGTAGGGGGACTAGCGGGGGCTTACAATGAGCAGTTCTTC.

V gene TRBV27 combines with J gene TRBJ1-1, with a weak D call TRBD1 (5 bases). Between the trimmed V and J ends, which lost 6 bases and 3 bases, there was a span of 14 bases. This CDR3 comprises 14 residues. Germline V gives CDR1 MNHEY, CDR2 SMNVEV (reference sequence). The CDR3 DNA reads as TGTGCCAGCAGGCGGCAGGGAGGGGACACTGAAGCTTTCTTT. Its translation: CASRRQGGDTEAFF.

The genes are TRBV6-5 and TRBJ1-6, with a tentative D call TRBD1 (5 bases). V lost 5 bases to trimming and J lost 9 bases, with 17 bases between them. The length of the CDR3 is 15 residues. Germline V gives CDR1 MNHEY, CDR2 SVGAGI. The CDR3 DNA is TGTGCCAGCAGTAGAAGTACCACCGGGGGTTCACCCCTCCACTTT. Translating gives CASSRSTTGGSPLHF.

The chain joins TRBV14 to TRBJ2-2; D might be TRBD1 (5 bases). Germline V gene sequence: CDR1 SGHDN, CDR2 FVKESK. The CDR3 runs 14 residues. V was pared by 4 bases and J by 1 base, with 7 bases between. Here the CDR3 DNA reads TGTGCCAGCAGCCCCGGACAGAACACCGGGGAGCTGTTTTTT. It encodes CASSPGQNTGELFF.

The chain employs TRBV30 and TRBJ1-2; D possibly corresponds to TRBD1 (5 bases). Trimming shortened V by 2 bases and J by 1 base, and 5 bases separated the two germline ends. This CDR3 comprises 12 residues. Germline V gives CDR1 GTSNPN, CDR2 SVGIG (reference sequence). CDR3 sequence (DNA): TGTGCCTGGAGTCAGGGTAACTATGGCTACACCTTC. Residues: CAWSQGNYGYTF.

The chain recombines TRBV11-2 with TRBJ2-3; TRBD2 might be the D (6 bases). Germline CDR1 is SGHAT and CDR2 is FQNNGV. Trimming cost V 1 base and J 5 bases, with 13 bases left between them. This CDR3 is 15 amino acids long. The CDR3 DNA follows: TGTGCCAGCAGCTTAGCTGCGGGGCTTGGAGATACGCAGTATTTT. Its translation: CASSLAAGLGDTQYF.

The chain employs TRBV19 and TRBJ2-6; TRBD1 matches at 11 bases. The length of the CDR3 is 17 residues. Germline V gene lookup returns CDR1 LNHDA and CDR2 SQIVND (reference sequence). The J segment lost 2 bases and the V segment lost 6 bases, leaving 6 bases of the junction unmatched. CDR3 protein: CASRPGTGGPGANVLTF. DNA of the CDR3: TGTGCCAGTAGGCCCGGGACAGGGGGACCTGGGGCCAACGTCCTGACTTTC.

The V and J genes are TRBV10-3 and TRBJ2-3; 8 bases match TRBD1. CDR1 ENHRY and CDR2 SYGVKD come from the germline V gene. Trimming took 6 bases from V and 2 from J; bases not matched to a gene: 4. This CDR3 spans 14 amino acids. CDR3 loop: CAISQTGVTDTQYF. CDR3 in DNA: TGTGCCATCAGCCAGACAGGGGTCACAGATACGCAGTATTTT.

The chain is built from TRBV28 and TRBJ1-4; D is undetermined. The CDR3 spans 17 residues. The V end lost 5 bases, the J end lost 8 bases, and 24 bases lay between the germline ends. Germline V gene lookup returns CDR1 MDHEN and CDR2 SYDVKM. The CDR3 reads CASSQFPRTGGKEKLFF. For the CDR3, the DNA is TGTGCCAGCAGTCAATTCCCGCGTACCGGAGGGAAAGAAAAACTGTTTTTT. Full variable domain (missing parts from reference TRBV28 and TRBJ1-4): DVKVTQSSRYLVKRTGEKVFLECVQDMDHENMFWYRQDPGLGLRLIYFSYDVKMKEKGDIPEGYSVSREKKERFSLILESASTNQTSMYLCASSQFPRTGGKEKLFFGSGTQLSVL.

V is TRBV29-1 and J is TRBJ2-7, with D perhaps matching TRBD2 (6 bases). V lost 6 bases and J lost 3, with 15 bases in between. The CDR3 loop spans 13 amino acids. In germline, CDR1 is SQVTM, CDR2 ANQGSEA. The CDR3 region has the DNA TGCAGCGTAAGACCGTCCGGGGGCTACGAGCAGTACTTC. Its protein product is CSVRPSGGYEQYF.

CDR3 protein: CASSEEGSGTGELFF. In DNA, the CDR3 is TGTGCCAGCAGTGAAGAAGGTTCGGGCACCGGGGAGCTGTTTTTT. The chain recombines TRBV2 with TRBJ2-2; the D is unclear. CDR3 length: 15 amino acids. Germline assignment: CDR1 SNHLY and CDR2 FYNNEI. Trimming left V 1 base short and J 4 bases short, with 10 bases between.

This chain links TRBV5-8 with TRBJ2-3; the D gene is possibly TRBD1 (5 bases). The CDR3 covers 15 residues. Germline CDR1 reads SGHTS; CDR2 reads YDEGEE. V was clipped by 4 bases and J by 0 bases, with 12 bases between them. The CDR3 spells CASSLQTASTDTQYF. CDR3 bases: TGTGCCAGCAGCCTGCAGACAGCGAGCACAGATACGCAGTATTTT.

This chain links TRBV5-1 with TRBJ1-1; 7 bases are a match to TRBD1. J lost 5 bases, V lost 0 bases, and 7 bases had no gene match. CDR1 is SGHRS, CDR2 YFSETQ, per germline. The CDR3 runs to 15 residues. The CDR3, as DNA: TGCGCCAGCAGCTTGGATTTACAGGGGAGGACTGAAGCTTTCTTT. It specifies CASSLDLQGRTEAFF. The full variable domain, its missing parts supplied by reference TRBV5-1 and TRBJ1-1, is KAGVTQTPRYLIKTRGQQVTLSCSPISGHRSVSWYQQTPGQGLQFLFEYFSETQRNKGNFPGRFSGRQFSNSRSEMNVSTLELGDSALYLCASSLDLQGRTEAFFGQGTRLTVV.

This clone was recorded only once. The chain carries TRBV27 and TRBJ1-1, with TRBD1 identical over 7 bases. Germline-derived CDR1 and CDR2 are MNHEY and SMNVEV (reference sequence). After removal of 6 bases from V and 2 bases from J, the junction contained 15 bases not matched to a gene. There are 17 residues in the CDR3. Here the CDR3 DNA reads TGTGCCAGCAGCCGGAGGGGGCCAGGGAATCCAAACACTGAAGCTTTCTTT. Its translation is CASSRRGPGNPNTEAFF.

About this clone itself: Germline is not matched at one junction end, which may reflect a read error. The chain has TRBV5-1 and TRBJ2-2; a weak D match, TRBD2 (5 bases). The CDR3 runs to 14 residues. CDR1 is SGHRS and CDR2 is YFSETQ in the germline V gene. The CDR3 sequence is CASSLDLNTGELFF. The CDR3 DNA follows: TGCGCCAGCAGTTTGGACTTGAACACCGGGGAGCTGTTTTTT.

The chain carries TRBV28 and TRBJ2-1; D is possibly TRBD2 (6 bases). The V end was cut by 5 bases, the J end by 4 bases, with 15 bases between. From germline, CDR1 is MDHEN and CDR2 SYDVKM. The CDR3 has 15 residues. The CDR3 protein is CASSLGTLLYNEQFF. The DNA of the CDR3 is TGTGCCAGCAGTCTCGGGACTTTATTATACAATGAGCAGTTCTTC.

The chain carries TRBV2 and TRBJ2-7; tentatively, D is TRBD1 (6 bases). Trimming took off 6 bases at V and 3 bases at J, with 18 bases between the two ends. The CDR3 covers 15 residues. Germline values: CDR1 SNHLY, CDR2 FYNNEI. The CDR3 DNA is TGTGCCAGCAGGAGGGAGCCAGGGGCAAACTACGAGCAGTACTTC. This translates into CASRREPGANYEQYF. Full variable domain (remainder filled in from reference TRBV2 and TRBJ2-7): EPEVTQTPSHQVTQMGQEVILRCVPISNHLYFYWYRQILGQKVEFLVSFYNNEISEKSEIFDDQFSVERPDGSNFTLKIRSTKLEDSAMYFCASRREPGANYEQYFGPGTRLTVT.

This rearrangement joins TRBV18 to TRBJ1-1; no reliable D call. The V and J ends lost 2 bases and 4 bases respectively, with 5 bases between them. Germline CDR1 and CDR2: KGHSH and LQKENI. The length of the CDR3 is 12 residues. The CDR3 nucleotides are TGTGCCAGCTCACCATCGGGCACTGAAGCTTTCTTT. Translation: CASSPSGTEAFF. The complete variable domain, with remaining parts taken from reference TRBV18 and TRBJ1-1, reads NAGVMQNPRHLVRRRGQEARLRCSPMKGHSHVYWYRQLPEEGLKFMVYLQKENIIDESGMPKERFSAEFPKEGPSILRIQQVVRGDSAAYFCASSPSGTEAFFGQGTRLTVV.